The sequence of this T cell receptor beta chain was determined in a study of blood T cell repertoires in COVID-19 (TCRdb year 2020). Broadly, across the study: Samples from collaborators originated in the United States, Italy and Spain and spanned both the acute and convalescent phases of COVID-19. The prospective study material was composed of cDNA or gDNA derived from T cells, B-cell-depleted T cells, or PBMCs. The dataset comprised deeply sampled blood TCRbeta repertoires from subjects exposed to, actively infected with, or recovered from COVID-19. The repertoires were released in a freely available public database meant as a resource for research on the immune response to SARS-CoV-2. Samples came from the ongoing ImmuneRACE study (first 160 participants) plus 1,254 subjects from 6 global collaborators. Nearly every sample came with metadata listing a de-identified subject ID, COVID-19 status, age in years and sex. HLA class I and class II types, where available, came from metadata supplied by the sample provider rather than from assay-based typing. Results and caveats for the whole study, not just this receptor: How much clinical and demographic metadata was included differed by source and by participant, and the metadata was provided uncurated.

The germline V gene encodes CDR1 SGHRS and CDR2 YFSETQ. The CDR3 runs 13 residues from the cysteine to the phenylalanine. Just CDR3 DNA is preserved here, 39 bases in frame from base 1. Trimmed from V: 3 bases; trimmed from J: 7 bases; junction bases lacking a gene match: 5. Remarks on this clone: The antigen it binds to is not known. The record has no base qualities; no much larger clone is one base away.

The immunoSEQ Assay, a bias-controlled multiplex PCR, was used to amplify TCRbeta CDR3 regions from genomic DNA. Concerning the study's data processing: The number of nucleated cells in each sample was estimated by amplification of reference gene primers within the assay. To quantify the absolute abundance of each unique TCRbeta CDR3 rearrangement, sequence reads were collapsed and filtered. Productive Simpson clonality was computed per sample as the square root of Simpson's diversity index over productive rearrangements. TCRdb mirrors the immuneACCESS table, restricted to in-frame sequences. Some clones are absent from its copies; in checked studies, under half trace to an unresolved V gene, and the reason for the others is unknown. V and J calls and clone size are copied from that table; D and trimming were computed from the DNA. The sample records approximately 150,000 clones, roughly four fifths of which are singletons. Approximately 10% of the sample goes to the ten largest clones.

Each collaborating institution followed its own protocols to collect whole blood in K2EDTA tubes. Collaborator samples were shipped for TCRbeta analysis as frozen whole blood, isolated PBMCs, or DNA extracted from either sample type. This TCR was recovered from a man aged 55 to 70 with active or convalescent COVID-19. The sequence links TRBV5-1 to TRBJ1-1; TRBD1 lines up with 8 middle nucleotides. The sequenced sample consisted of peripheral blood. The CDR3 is CASSWTGTGEAFF. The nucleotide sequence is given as TGCGCCAGCAGCTGGACCGGGACAGGTGAAGCTTTCTTT.